Below, 28 T cell receptor beta chains from the same sample are listed, as sequenced in a study of early stage breast cancer tumors. Method: immunoSEQ multiplex PCR; TCRdb's copy keeps in-frame clones and lacks some. The table has 5,500 to 7,000 clones, less than 75% seen once; the top ten hold around a tenth. The sequencing input was normal breast tissue next to the tumor. These receptors were obtained from a person aged 40 to 49 with breast cancer.

The chain links TRBV19 to TRBJ2-5; 8 nucleotides match TRBD1. The CDR3 spans 15 residues. Germline V lookup: CDR1 LNHDA, CDR2 SQIVND (reference sequence). After removal of 6 bases from V and 4 bases from J, the junction contained 10 bases not matched to a gene. CDR3 DNA sequence: TGTGCCAGTAGCCAAGCAGGGGGCGAATTAGAGACCCAGTACTTC. This gives the protein CASSQAGGELETQYF.

This chain uses TRBV5-4 with TRBJ2-1, with 8 bases fitting TRBD2. The CDR3 consists of 15 residues. V lost 0 bases to trimming and J lost 4 bases; unmatched junction nucleotides: 3. Germline loops: CDR1 SGHNT, CDR2 YYREEE (reference sequence). The CDR3 here is CASSLGTSGYNEQFF. Here the CDR3 DNA reads TGTGCCAGCAGCTTGGGTACTAGCGGATACAATGAGCAGTTCTTC. Full variable domain (missing parts from reference TRBV5-4 and TRBJ2-1): ETGVTQSPTHLIKTRGQQVTLRCSSQSGHNTVSWYQQALGQGPQFIFQYYREEENGRGNFPPRFSGLQFPNYSSELNVNALELDDSALYLCASSLGTSGYNEQFFGPGTRLTVL.

This clone occurred once. J is TRBJ2-7 and V is TRBV5-5; 8 nucleotides align to TRBD1. V gave up 2 bases and J gave up 4 bases; unmatched junction bases: 5. The germline gives CDR1 SGHKS, CDR2 YYEKEE (reference sequence). The CDR3 extends over 14 amino acids. CDR3: CASSFRTGKYEQYF. The CDR3 DNA reads as TGTGCCAGCAGCTTTAGGACAGGGAAGTACGAGCAGTACTTC.

This chain uses TRBV2 with TRBJ2-7, with TRBD2 matching 8 bases. The CDR3 sequence is 15 residues long. Germline V CDR1 and CDR2: SNHLY, FYNNEI. Trimming cost V 6 bases and J 0 bases; bases outside gene matches: 7. Here the CDR3 reads CASSRDSGSSYEQYF. The CDR3 coding sequence is TGTGCCAGCAGCCGCGACAGCGGGAGCTCCTACGAGCAGTACTTC. The whole variable domain, remainder taken from reference TRBV2 and TRBJ2-7, is EPEVTQTPSHQVTQMGQEVILRCVPISNHLYFYWYRQILGQKVEFLVSFYNNEISEKSEIFDDQFSVERPDGSNFTLKIRSTKLEDSAMYFCASSRDSGSSYEQYFGPGTRLTVT.

The V gene is TRBV7-2, the J gene TRBJ2-1, with 15 bases identical to TRBD2. The J segment lost 9 bases and the V segment lost 1 base, leaving 13 bases of the junction unmatched. This CDR3 comprises 19 residues. Germline-derived CDR1 and CDR2 are SGHTA and FQGNSA. The CDR3 sequence is CASSLGGLAGGPHLGEQFF. CDR3 bases: TGTGCCAGCAGCTTAGGAGGACTAGCGGGAGGGCCCCACCTGGGTGAGCAGTTCTTC.

J is TRBJ1-1 and V is TRBV6-1; TRBD1 is a possible D gene (6 bases). Germline V gene sequence: CDR1 MNHNS, CDR2 SASEGT. CDR3 size: 17 residues. V lost 1 base and J lost 8, with 23 bases in between. The DNA for the CDR3 is TGTGCCAGCAGTGAAGTACATAAGAGGCAGGGGCTTCCCGAAGCTTTCTTT. Its translation: CASSEVHKRQGLPEAFF.

The V and J genes are TRBV18 and TRBJ2-5; TRBD2 aligns across 10 bases. The CDR3 spans 16 residues. V dropped 0 bases and J dropped 6; count of bases not matched to a gene: 7. Germline lookup yields CDR1 KGHSH and CDR2 LQKENI. The CDR3 DNA reads as TGTGCCAGCTCACCACCATCTAGCGGGAGATGGCAGACCCAGTACTTC. Translated: CASSPPSSGRWQTQYF.

The chain links TRBV5-1 to TRBJ2-3; D not certain. The CDR3 is made up of 15 amino acids. V was clipped by 0 bases and J by 1 base, with 9 bases between them. Looked up from germline, CDR1 is SGHRS and CDR2 is YFSETQ. The CDR3 DNA sequence: TGCGCCAGCAGCTTGGCTTCCGCGCGCACAGATACGCAGTATTTT. This sequence encodes CASSLASARTDTQYF.

This clone has more than one count but fewer than ten. J is TRBJ1-4 and V is TRBV5-1; D is perhaps TRBD1 (5 bases). This CDR3 is 13 amino acids long. V gave up 0 bases and J gave up 11 bases, with 11 bases separating them. The germline V gene has CDR1 SGHRS and CDR2 YFSETQ. CDR3 nucleotides: TGCGCCAGCAGCTTGGTGTCAGAGGGGAAACTGTTTTTT. Amino acids: CASSLVSEGKLFF.

The chain combines TRBV5-4 with TRBJ2-7, with 8 nucleotides matching TRBD1. J was trimmed by 9 bases and V by 4 bases; bases with no gene match: 15. The length of the CDR3 is 15 residues. Germline V gives CDR1 SGHNT, CDR2 YYREEE (reference sequence). In DNA, the CDR3 is TGTGCCAGCAGCCCATCGACCTGGACAGGGCGACTGCAGTACTTC. Amino acid sequence: CASSPSTWTGRLQYF.

The V call is TRBV7-8, the J call TRBJ1-1, with a weak D call TRBD1 (5 bases). CDR3 length: 15 amino acids. The germline V gene has CDR1 SGHVS and CDR2 FQNEAQ. Trimming pared 5 bases from V and 4 bases from J, leaving 17 bases between. CDR3 DNA: TGTGCCAGCAGCCGTCAGGGTATCGGTACCACTGAAGCTTTCTTT. Encoded protein: CASSRQGIGTTEAFF.

V and J are TRBV27 and TRBJ2-3; D is unresolved. The germline CDR1 and CDR2 sequences are MNHEY and SMNVEV (reference sequence). The CDR3 is 15 amino acids. Trimming shortened V by 8 bases and J by 6 bases, and 21 bases separated the two germline ends. The DNA of the CDR3 is TGTGCCAGCGGACGGACCGCCACCGGGTTGGATACGCAGTATTTT. Amino acid sequence: CASGRTATGLDTQYF.

The chain couples TRBV19 to TRBJ2-3, with TRBD1 as a possible D gene (6 bases). V lost 5 bases to trimming and J lost 0 bases, with 15 bases between them. The CDR3 has 16 residues. In germline, CDR1 is LNHDA, CDR2 SQIVND (reference sequence). The CDR3 sequence is CASSPGGQPSTDTQYF. The DNA of the CDR3 is TGTGCCAGTAGTCCAGGTGGACAGCCAAGCACAGATACGCAGTATTTT.

The V gene is TRBV7-6, the J gene TRBJ2-5, with TRBD1 as a possible D gene (5 bases). The V and J ends lost 5 bases and 9 bases respectively, with 16 bases between them. The germline CDR1 and CDR2 sequences are SGHVS and FNYEAQ. CDR3 length: 13 residues. CDR3 DNA sequence: TGTGCCAGCAGCCTATTCGTCGACAGCCCCCAGTACTTC. Encoded protein: CASSLFVDSPQYF.

The chain is built from TRBV29-1 and TRBJ1-4; D ambiguous. The CDR3 runs 12 residues. Germline assignment: CDR1 SQVTM and CDR2 ANQGSEA. Trimming removed 7 bases from V and 7 bases from J, with 13 bases in between. In nucleotides, the CDR3 is TGCAGCGCTGGTCGAAGTGGTGAAAAACTGTTTTTT. It translates to CSAGRSGEKLFF.

This rearrangement joins TRBV7-9 to TRBJ2-1; 8 bases match TRBD2. The CDR3 extends over 18 amino acids. Trimming removed 5 bases from V and 10 bases from J; junction bases left unmatched: 22. CDR1 SEHNR and CDR2 FQNEAQ come from the germline V gene (reference sequence). The CDR3 sequence: CASSPYQERGGGTGEQFF. In DNA form, the CDR3 reads TGTGCCAGCAGCCCTTACCAAGAACGGGGGGGCGGAACTGGGGAGCAGTTCTTC.

The chain carries TRBV9 and TRBJ1-2, with 7 bases matching TRBD1. Germline values: CDR1 SGDLS, CDR2 YYNGEE. The CDR3 contains 14 residues. Trimming removed 4 bases from V and 3 bases from J; junction bases left unmatched: 6. CDR3 coding DNA: TGTGCCAGCAGCCTGACAGGGAGGGACTATGGCTACACCTTC. Amino acids: CASSLTGRDYGYTF.

The V call is TRBV6-1, the J call TRBJ2-7; D may match TRBD1 or TRBD2 (5 bases each). Germline values: CDR1 MNHNS, CDR2 SASEGT. Trimming stripped 0 bases from V and 1 base from J, with 7 bases between. The CDR3 length is 14 residues. The chain's CDR3 is CASSEAGRSYEQYF. The CDR3 bases are TGTGCCAGCAGTGAAGCGGGACGGTCCTACGAGCAGTACTTC.

This clone has only one observation. The rearrangement uses TRBV21-1 and TRBJ2-7; the table's D call, TRBD2, has no DNA check behind it. TRBV21-1 is a pseudogene. There are 11 residues in the CDR3. The CDR3 DNA is TGTGCCAGCAGCGCGGACTACGAGCAGTACTTC. It translates to CASSADYEQYF.

This sequence joins TRBV7-9 and TRBJ2-1; possibly TRBD1 or TRBD2 for D (5 bases each). Germline CDR1 is SEHNR and CDR2 is FQNEAQ (reference sequence). The CDR3 extends over 17 amino acids. V shed 5 bases and J shed 0 bases, with 17 bases lying between them. This chain's CDR3 is CASSRGALPNSYNEQFF. The CDR3 DNA reads TGTGCCAGCAGCCGAGGGGCACTGCCTAACTCCTACAATGAGCAGTTCTTC.

V and J are TRBV5-1 and TRBJ1-2; no clear D. Trimming cost V 4 bases and J 8 bases, with 18 bases left between them. Looked up from germline, CDR1 is SGHRS and CDR2 is YFSETQ. The CDR3 covers 14 residues. The CDR3 here is CASSLRGGEVGYTF. CDR3 nucleotide sequence: TGCGCCAGCAGCCTCCGGGGTGGGGAGGTAGGCTACACCTTC.

The chain joins TRBV19 to TRBJ2-1; 8 positions match TRBD1. V was pared by 6 bases and J by 1 base, with 5 bases of the junction left unmatched. The CDR3 contains 15 residues. The germline gives CDR1 LNHDA, CDR2 SQIVND (reference sequence). CDR3 coding DNA: TGTGCCAGTAGCCGAAGACAGGGGTCCTACAATGAGCAGTTCTTC. This sequence encodes CASSRRQGSYNEQFF.

The V gene is TRBV18, the J gene TRBJ2-7; maybe TRBD2 (6 bases). This CDR3 spans 13 amino acids. Deletions cut 3 bases from V and 5 bases from J, with 11 bases between. Germline V CDR1 and CDR2: KGHSH, LQKENI. The chain's CDR3 is CASSPGGSDEQYF. The CDR3, as DNA: TGTGCCAGCTCACCGGGGGGATCGGACGAGCAGTACTTC.

The chain is built from TRBV11-2 and TRBJ2-2; 9 bases align to TRBD2. CDR3 length equals 15 residues. With V trimmed by 3 bases and J by 7 bases, 6 bases remained unmatched. Germline loops: CDR1 SGHAT, CDR2 FQNNGV. CDR3 sequence (DNA): TGTGCCAGCAGCTTCGTAGCGGGAGTGTACGGGGAGCTGTTTTTT. Translated: CASSFVAGVYGELFF.

A few counts support this clone. The chain couples TRBV18 to TRBJ2-5; TRBD1 matches 10 bases. Germline lookup yields CDR1 KGHSH and CDR2 LQKENI. V trimming: 4 bases; J trimming: 1 base; junction bases outside the gene matches: 6. CDR3 length: 16 amino acids. The CDR3 DNA reads as TGTGCCAGCTCACGGGACAGGGGAAGGGTCCAAGAGACCCAGTACTTC. Its translation is CASSRDRGRVQETQYF.

The chain employs TRBV2 and TRBJ2-3; TRBD1 agrees at 7 bases. Per germline, CDR1 SNHLY and CDR2 FYNNEI. The CDR3 runs 14 residues. Trimming cost V 3 bases and J 4 bases; bases outside gene matches: 4. The CDR3 region has the DNA TGTGCCAGCAGTGAGAACAGGGGACCAGATACGCAGTATTTT. It yields the protein CASSENRGPDTQYF.

This rearrangement joins TRBV11-3 to TRBJ2-7, with 8 bases that match TRBD2. Germline lookup yields CDR1 SGHNT and CDR2 YENEEA. The CDR3 has 15 amino acids. Trimming at V came to 5 bases and at J to 1 base, leaving 7 bases not matched to a gene. The chain's CDR3 is CASSHSGSTSYEQYF. The CDR3, as DNA: TGTGCCAGCAGCCACAGCGGGAGTACGTCCTACGAGCAGTACTTC.

The V gene is TRBV5-6, the J gene TRBJ2-2; 13 nucleotides align to TRBD2. Losses at the gene ends were 2 bases for V and 7 bases for J; bases not matched to a gene: 11. Germline loops: CDR1 SGHDT, CDR2 YYEEEE. The CDR3 runs to 18 residues. As DNA, the CDR3 is TGTGCCAGCAGCTTCGGGGCGCGGACTAGCGGGAGTAGCGGGGAGCTGTTTTTT. Encoded protein: CASSFGARTSGSSGELFF.